What follows is one T cell receptor beta chain and its context. Its specificity is not known. TCRdb's copy holds only in-frame clones and misses some; the assay was immunoSEQ multiplex PCR. Among 130,000 to 150,000 clones listed, approximately 85% were seen once. This record belongs to a study of T cell responses to AZD1222 COVID-19 vaccine. Study-wide findings and caveats: Possibly, clonal diversity was underestimated; donors were largely white British and included more females. Variant regions that are unmutated are reportedly the target of nearly half of spike-specific TCRs. Vaccination with two AZD1222 doses was followed by a rise in Spike-specific TCR breadth and depth.

CDR1 and CDR2 from the germline V gene are SGDLS and YYNGEE. This CDR3 contains 15 residues. V lost 2 bases and J lost 6; bases outside the gene matches: 4. This specimen consisted of peripheral blood, obtained on day 0 of MenACWY control vaccination. This clonotype was sampled from an adult in good health. The J gene is TRBJ2-1, the V gene TRBV9; 11 nucleotides agree with TRBD1. DNA of the CDR3: TGTGCCAGCAGCGTCCGGGACAGGGGGGGCAATGAGCAGTTCTTC. Translating it yields CASSVRDRGGNEQFF.